Sequencing of this TCR beta chain was carried out in a study of T cell clonotyping in hematopoietic cell transplantation. Notes on the study in general: Few recipient clonotypes overlapped donors; over 95% were de novo at given depth. No sorting was done, leaving CD4 and CD8 contributions mixed. Pathologically expanded recipient clonotypes increased progressively from day 30 to day 180 as diversity fell.

The V end was cut by 2 bases, the J end by 0 bases, with 4 bases between. Germline lookup yields CDR1 GTSNPN and CDR2 SVGIG (reference sequence). The CDR3 consists of 12 residues. This clone has a single count. The antigen remains unidentified. The assay was immunoSEQ multiplex PCR, and TCRdb's table has in-frame clones only and misses some. Among about 5,900 clones, approximately 80% were seen once, and the ten largest hold approximately 33%. Recipients were bled about 28 days pretransplant and at posttransplant days 30, 100, 180. The sample in question was PBMCs, obtained 100 days after allogeneic stem cell transplant. The clonotype originates from a female patient in her thirties or forties who had an allogeneic stem cell transplant, so the T cells may come from the graft donor. Some clones in this sample may be carry-over from other donors' samples. V usage is TRBV30 and J usage is TRBJ1-1; no clear D gene. As DNA, the CDR3 is TGTGCCTGGAGTTTCGTGAACACTGAAGCTTTCTTT. The encoded protein is CAWSFVNTEAFF.